The 9 T cell receptor beta chains below were found in one sample sequenced in a study of beta chain features in type 1 diabetes. The investigators reverse transcribed all of the isolated RNA, so they sequenced expressed TCRB transcripts. The assay was immunoSEQ multiplex PCR, and TCRdb's table has in-frame clones only and misses some. In the table there are 130,000 to 150,000 clones, 40% to 60% of which are singletons. Sequencing was performed on Tregs from blood. Receptors originate from a man aged 18 to 35 in good health.

The V gene is TRBV7-6, the J gene TRBJ2-7; 10 nucleotides agree with TRBD1. The ends lost 5 bases at V and 2 bases at J; junction bases unmatched: 3. There are 14 residues in the CDR3. From germline, CDR1 is SGHVS and CDR2 FNYEAQ. DNA for the CDR3: TGTGCCAGCAGCCCAGGACAGGGGGCCTACGAGCAGTACTTC. This sequence encodes CASSPGQGAYEQYF.

Only a few counts were recorded for this clone. CDR3: CAAGYGVSGANVLTF. The DNA of the CDR3 is TGTGCCGCGGGCTATGGGGTCTCTGGGGCCAACGTCCTGACTTTC. The J gene is TRBJ2-6, the V gene TRBV5-4, with D perhaps TRBD2 (5 bases). V lost 10 bases to trimming and J lost 0 bases, with 14 bases between them. Germline CDR1 SGHNT, CDR2 YYREEE (reference sequence). This CDR3 comprises 15 residues.

The chain links TRBV15 to TRBJ2-1; 8 positions match TRBD2. J lost 3 bases, V lost 4 bases, and 5 bases had no gene match. CDR1 and CDR2 from the germline V gene are LNHNV and YYDKDF (reference sequence). The CDR3 consists of 15 residues. The DNA for the CDR3 is TGTGCCACCAGCACCGGGACTAGGTTCTACAATGAGCAGTTCTTC. Translation gives CATSTGTRFYNEQFF.

This clone has only one observation. The V and J genes are TRBV9 and TRBJ2-3; 9 nucleotides align to TRBD2. Looked up from germline, CDR1 is SGDLS and CDR2 is YYNGEE. This CDR3 region has 17 residues. The trim removed 0 bases at V and 0 bases at J, leaving 5 bases unmatched. CDR3 loop: CASSVGLAGASTDTQYF. In DNA form, the CDR3 reads TGTGCCAGCAGCGTAGGGTTAGCGGGAGCCAGCACAGATACGCAGTATTTT.

The V and J genes are TRBV18 and TRBJ2-6; the match to TRBD1 covers 7 bases. V trimming: 2 bases; J trimming: 0 bases; junction bases outside the gene matches: 1. Germline V gene data show CDR1 as KGHSH and CDR2 as LQKENI. There are 16 residues in the CDR3. This chain's CDR3 is CASSPGQVSGANVLTF. The DNA for the CDR3 is TGTGCCAGCTCACCAGGACAGGTCTCTGGGGCCAACGTCCTGACTTTC.

This clone has just a few counts. V gene TRBV29-1 combines with J gene TRBJ1-1, with 12 bases identical to TRBD1. With 3 bases clipped from V and 7 bases from J, the junction kept 3 bases outside the gene matches. CDR1 is SQVTM, CDR2 ANQGSEA, per germline. The CDR3 is 13 amino acids. This CDR3 reads CSVEGQGAIEAFF. The CDR3, as DNA: TGCAGCGTTGAGGGACAGGGGGCGATTGAAGCTTTCTTT.

The CDR3 nucleotides are TGCAGCGTCCGCCCTAGCGGGAGTTATGAGCAGTTCTTC. Protein sequence: CSVRPSGSYEQFF. The chain joins TRBV29-1 to TRBJ2-1, with 10 bases matching TRBD2. The CDR3 runs 13 residues. CDR1 and CDR2 from the germline V gene are SQVTM and ANQGSEA. V gave up 6 bases and J gave up 8 bases; unmatched junction bases: 7.

The chain uses TRBV14 and TRBJ1-2, with TRBD1 matching over 7 bases. CDR1 SGHDN and CDR2 FVKESK come from the germline V gene. Germline trimming cut 6 bases from V and 6 bases from J; bases unmatched to any gene: 10. The CDR3 is 14 residues long. The CDR3: CASSQIDRVHGYTF. CDR3 DNA: TGTGCCAGCAGTCAGATCGACAGGGTGCATGGCTACACCTTC.

The chain recombines TRBV5-1 with TRBJ2-1; D is unclear. This CDR3 spans 13 amino acids. From germline, CDR1 is SGHRS and CDR2 YFSETQ. Between the trimmed V and J ends, which lost 3 bases and 6 bases, there was a span of 10 bases. DNA of the CDR3: TGCGCCAGCAGCTCACTTCTAGGCAATGAGCAGTTCTTC. It translates to CASSSLLGNEQFF.